The source of this T cell receptor (beta chain) is a study of CD8 T cells in Susac syndrome. Worth noting for this clonotype: The antigen remains unidentified.

Study-level results: As the study acknowledged, the number of individuals who were part of its TCR sequencing and HLA analysis was relatively small.

Reverse transcription used roughly 0.45 to 1 ug RNA and random hexamers. Amplification of TCR beta CDR3 across 54 Vbeta and 13 Jbeta was performed with immunoSEQ multiplex PCR. TCRdb fed the immunoSEQ multiplex PCR reads into MiXCR, producing one record per CDR3 protein. The sample consists of approximately 200,000 distinct CDR3 sequences, just under 95% of them appearing once. Negative isolation was used for CD8+ and CD4+ T cells, and FACS enrichment was applied to TEMRA cells. Sequenced material: CD4+ T cells from PBMCs. This TCR was recovered from a human donor with multiple sclerosis.

CDR3 loop: CASSPLEETQYF. The DNA for the CDR3 is TGTGCCAGCTCACCACTTGAAGAGACCCAGTACTTC. The genes are TRBV3-1 and TRBJ2-5; D unresolved. Germline V gives CDR1 LGHDT, CDR2 YNNKEL (reference sequence). The CDR3 is 12 residues long. Deletions cut 8 bases from V and 3 bases from J, with 10 bases between.